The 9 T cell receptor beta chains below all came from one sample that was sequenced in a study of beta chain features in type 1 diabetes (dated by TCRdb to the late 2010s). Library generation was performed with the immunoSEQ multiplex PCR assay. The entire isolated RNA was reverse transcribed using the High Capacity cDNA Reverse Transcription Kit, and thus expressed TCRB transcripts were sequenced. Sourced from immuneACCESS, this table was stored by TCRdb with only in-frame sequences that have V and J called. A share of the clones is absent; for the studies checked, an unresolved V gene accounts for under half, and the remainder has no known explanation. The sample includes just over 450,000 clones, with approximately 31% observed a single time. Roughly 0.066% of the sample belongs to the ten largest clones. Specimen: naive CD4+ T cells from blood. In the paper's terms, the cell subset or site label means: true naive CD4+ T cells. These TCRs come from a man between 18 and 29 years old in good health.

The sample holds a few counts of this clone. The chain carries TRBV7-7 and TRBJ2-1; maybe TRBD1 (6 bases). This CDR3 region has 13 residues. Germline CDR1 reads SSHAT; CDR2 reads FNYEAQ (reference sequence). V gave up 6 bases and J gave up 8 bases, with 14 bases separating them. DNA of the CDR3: TGTGCCAGCAGACGAACGCAGGGGCATGAGCAGTTCTTC. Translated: CASRRTQGHEQFF.

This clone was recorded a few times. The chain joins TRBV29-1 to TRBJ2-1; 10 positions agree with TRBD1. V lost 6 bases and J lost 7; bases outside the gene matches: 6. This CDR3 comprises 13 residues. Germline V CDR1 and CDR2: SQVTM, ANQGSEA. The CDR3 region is CSVSLDRGNEQFF. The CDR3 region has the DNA TGCAGCGTCTCGTTGGACAGGGGGAATGAGCAGTTCTTC.

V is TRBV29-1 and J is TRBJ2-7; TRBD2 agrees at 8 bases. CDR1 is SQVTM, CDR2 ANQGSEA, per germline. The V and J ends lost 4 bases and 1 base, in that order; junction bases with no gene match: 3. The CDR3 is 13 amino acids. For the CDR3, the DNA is TGCAGCGTTGCACCGGGAGGGTCCTACGAGCAGTACTTC. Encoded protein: CSVAPGGSYEQYF.

CDR3 residues: CSARRIDEQYF. The DNA for the CDR3 is TGCAGTGCTAGACGGATAGACGAGCAGTACTTC. This rearrangement joins TRBV20-1 to TRBJ2-7; D uncertain. V lost 2 bases and J lost 5, with 7 bases in between. This CDR3 spans 11 amino acids. Germline CDR1 and CDR2: DFQATT and SNEGSKA (reference sequence).

CDR3 region: CASSQSAVGTPIYEQYF. DNA of the CDR3: TGCGCCAGCAGTCAATCAGCAGTCGGGACACCAATCTACGAGCAGTACTTC. The chain employs TRBV23-1 and TRBJ2-7, with D perhaps matching TRBD1 (6 bases). TRBV23-1 carries the ORF label, with uncertain function. This CDR3 is built from 17 residues. Trimming removed 0 bases at V and 3 bases at J, with 18 bases between.

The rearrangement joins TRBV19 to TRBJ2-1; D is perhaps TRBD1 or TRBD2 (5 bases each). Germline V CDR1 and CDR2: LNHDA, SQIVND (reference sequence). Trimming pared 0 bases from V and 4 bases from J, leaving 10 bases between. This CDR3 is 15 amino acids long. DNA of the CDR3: TGTGCCAGTAGTATAGAGAGGGGCTTGTACAATGAGCAGTTCTTC. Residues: CASSIERGLYNEQFF.

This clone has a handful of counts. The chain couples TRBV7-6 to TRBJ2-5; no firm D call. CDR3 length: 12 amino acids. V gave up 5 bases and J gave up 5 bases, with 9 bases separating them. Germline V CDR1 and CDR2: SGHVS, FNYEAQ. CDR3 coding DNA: TGTGCCAGCAGCCCCGGTGCGGAGACCCAGTACTTC. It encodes CASSPGAETQYF.

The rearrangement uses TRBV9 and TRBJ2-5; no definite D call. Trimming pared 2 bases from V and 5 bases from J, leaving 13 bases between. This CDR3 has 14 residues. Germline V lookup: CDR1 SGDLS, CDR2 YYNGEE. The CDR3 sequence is CASSVSPSKETQYF. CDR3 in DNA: TGTGCCAGCAGCGTCTCCCCAAGCAAGGAGACCCAGTACTTC.

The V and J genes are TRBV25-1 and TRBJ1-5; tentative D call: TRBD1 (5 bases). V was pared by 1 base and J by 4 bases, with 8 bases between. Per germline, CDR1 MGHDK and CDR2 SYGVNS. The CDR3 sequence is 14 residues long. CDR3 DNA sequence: TGTGCCAGCAGTGAATGGTGGGGGAATCAGCCCCAGCATTTT. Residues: CASSEWWGNQPQHF.